This TCR beta chain is drawn from a study of chemoradiotherapy in HPV16-positive cancers. Study observations and caveats: Better recurrence-free survival went with HPV-responsive T-cell expansion in HPV16-positive patients. Candidate HPV-specific clones and E7-related TCR motifs grew in tumor during treatment.

Measured with immunoSEQ multiplex PCR; TCRdb has only the in-frame clones, and not every one. The table lists about 68,000 clones, roughly 86% of them singletons. Over chemoradiotherapy, repertoires were sampled more than once. Per the germline V gene, CDR1 is MNHNS and CDR2 is SASEGT. This CDR3 contains 15 residues. V was trimmed by 1 base and J by 4 bases, leaving 13 bases between them. There are a few counts of this clone. Its matching antigen is unknown. The sample was blood, taken from a patient who underwent chemoradiotherapy. The source of this sequence is a human donor with HPV-associated anogenital cancer. The J gene is TRBJ2-5, the V gene TRBV6-1; no clear D. The CDR3 loop is CASSEEGSTRETQYF. For the CDR3, the DNA is TGTGCCAGCAGTGAAGAAGGATCGACCCGAGAGACCCAGTACTTC.